This entry concerns a single T cell receptor beta chain. The data are from a study of blood T cell repertoires in COVID-19. Study information: Acute-phase and convalescent COVID-19 samples originated in the United States, Italy and Spain. The cDNA or gDNA used as material had been derived from T cells, B-cell-depleted T cells, or PBMCs.

Authors' processing steps: Amplified reference gene primers provided the basis for estimating nucleated cell counts. Profiling relied on immunoSEQ multiplex PCR, and the TCRdb table lists in-frame clones only, not all of them. V and J calls and clone size are copied from that table; D and trimming were computed from the DNA. The sample lists roughly 28,000 clones; 87% were seen once. The CDR3 is 15 residues long. In germline, CDR1 is SGHNT, CDR2 YYREEE (reference sequence). V was pared by 0 bases and J by 2 bases, with 10 bases between. The sequenced sample consisted of peripheral blood. The TCR sequence derives from a human donor in a cohort sampled during active COVID-19. This rearrangement joins TRBV5-4 to TRBJ2-3; D is possibly TRBD1 (5 bases). The CDR3 reads CASSLENRLTDTQYF. The CDR3 region has the DNA TGTGCCAGCAGCTTGGAGAACAGGCTCACAGATACGCAGTATTTT.